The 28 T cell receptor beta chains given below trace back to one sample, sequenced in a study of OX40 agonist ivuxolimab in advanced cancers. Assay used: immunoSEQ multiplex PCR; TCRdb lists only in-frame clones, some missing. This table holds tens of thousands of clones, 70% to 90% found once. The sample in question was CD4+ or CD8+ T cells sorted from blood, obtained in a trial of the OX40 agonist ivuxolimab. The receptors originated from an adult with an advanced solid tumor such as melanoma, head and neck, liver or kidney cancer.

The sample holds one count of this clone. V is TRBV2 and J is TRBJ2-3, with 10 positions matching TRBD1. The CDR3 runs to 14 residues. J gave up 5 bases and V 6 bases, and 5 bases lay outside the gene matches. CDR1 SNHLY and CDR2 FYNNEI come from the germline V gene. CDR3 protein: CASRTGTGEDTQYF. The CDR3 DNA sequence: TGTGCCAGCAGGACCGGGACAGGGGAAGATACGCAGTATTTT.

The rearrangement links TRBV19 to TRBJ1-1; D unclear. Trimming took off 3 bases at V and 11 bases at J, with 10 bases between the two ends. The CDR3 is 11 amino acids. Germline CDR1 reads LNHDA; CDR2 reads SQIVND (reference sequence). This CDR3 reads CASSIFGGAFF. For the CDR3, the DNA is TGTGCCAGTAGTATTTTTGGAGGGGCTTTCTTT.

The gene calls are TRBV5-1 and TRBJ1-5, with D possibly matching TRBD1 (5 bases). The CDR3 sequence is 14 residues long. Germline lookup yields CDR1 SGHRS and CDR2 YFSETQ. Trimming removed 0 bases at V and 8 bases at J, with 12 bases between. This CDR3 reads CASSLGAAGEPQHF. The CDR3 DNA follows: TGCGCCAGCAGCTTGGGGGCGGCGGGGGAGCCCCAGCATTTT.

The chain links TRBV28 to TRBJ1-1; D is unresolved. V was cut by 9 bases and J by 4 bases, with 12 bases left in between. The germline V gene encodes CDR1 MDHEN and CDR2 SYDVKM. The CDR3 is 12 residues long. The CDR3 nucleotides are TGTGCCAGTCGGAGGTCACCCACTGAAGCTTTCTTT. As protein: CASRRSPTEAFF.

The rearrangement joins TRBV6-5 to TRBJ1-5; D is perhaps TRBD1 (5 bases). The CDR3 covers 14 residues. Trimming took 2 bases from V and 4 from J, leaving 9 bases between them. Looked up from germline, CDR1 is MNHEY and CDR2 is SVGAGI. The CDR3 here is CASSYTPGNQPQHF. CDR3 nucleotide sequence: TGTGCCAGCAGTTACACTCCAGGGAATCAGCCCCAGCATTTT.

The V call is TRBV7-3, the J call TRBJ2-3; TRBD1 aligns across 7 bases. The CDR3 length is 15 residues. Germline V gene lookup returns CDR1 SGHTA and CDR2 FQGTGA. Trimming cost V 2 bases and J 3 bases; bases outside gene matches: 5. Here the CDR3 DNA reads TGTGCCAGCAGCTTATCAGGGGGTAGGACAGATACGCAGTATTTT. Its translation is CASSLSGGRTDTQYF.

The CDR3 DNA sequence: TGTGCCAGCAGCTTAGTCGGCCGGTTCTACGAGCAGTACTTC. It yields the protein CASSLVGRFYEQYF. The gene calls are TRBV7-2 and TRBJ2-7; the D is unclear. This CDR3 has 14 amino acids. Trimming took off 1 base at V and 3 bases at J, with 10 bases between the two ends. Germline V gene sequence: CDR1 SGHTA, CDR2 FQGNSA.

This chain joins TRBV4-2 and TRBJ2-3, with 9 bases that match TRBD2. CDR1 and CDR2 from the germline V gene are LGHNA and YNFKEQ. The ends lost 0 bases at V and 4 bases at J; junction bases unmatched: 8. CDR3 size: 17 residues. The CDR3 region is CASSQDLQRGVADTQYF. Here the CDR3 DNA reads TGTGCCAGCAGCCAAGATTTGCAGCGGGGGGTGGCAGATACGCAGTATTTT.

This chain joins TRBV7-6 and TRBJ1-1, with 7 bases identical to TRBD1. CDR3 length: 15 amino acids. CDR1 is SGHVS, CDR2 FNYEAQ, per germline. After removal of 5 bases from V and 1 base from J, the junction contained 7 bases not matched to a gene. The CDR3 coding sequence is TGTGCCAGCAGCACTGGACAGGCCGGGAACACTGAAGCTTTCTTT. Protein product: CASSTGQAGNTEAFF.

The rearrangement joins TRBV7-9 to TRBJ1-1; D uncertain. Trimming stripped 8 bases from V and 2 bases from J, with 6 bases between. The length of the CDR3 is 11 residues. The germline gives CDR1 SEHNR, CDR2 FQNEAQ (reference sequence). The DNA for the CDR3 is TGTGCCAGCGGTAGAAACACTGAAGCTTTCTTT. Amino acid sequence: CASGRNTEAFF.

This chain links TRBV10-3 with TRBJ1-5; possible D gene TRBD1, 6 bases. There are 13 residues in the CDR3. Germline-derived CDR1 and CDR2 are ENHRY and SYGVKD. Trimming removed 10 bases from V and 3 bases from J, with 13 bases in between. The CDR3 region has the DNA TGTGCCACCAACTCAGGGGACAATCAGCCCCAGCATTTT. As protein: CATNSGDNQPQHF.

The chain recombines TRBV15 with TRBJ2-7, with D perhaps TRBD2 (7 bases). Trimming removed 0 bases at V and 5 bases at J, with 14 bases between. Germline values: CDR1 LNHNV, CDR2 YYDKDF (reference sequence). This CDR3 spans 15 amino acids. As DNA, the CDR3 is TGTGCCACCAGCAGAGATCCGGGGGGCGTCGACGAGCAGTACTTC. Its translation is CATSRDPGGVDEQYF.

CDR3 residues: CASSLERYYEQYF. For the CDR3, the DNA is TGCGCCAGCAGCTTGGAGCGATACTACGAGCAGTACTTC. J is TRBJ2-7 and V is TRBV5-1; D call uncertain. V shed 0 bases and J shed 3 bases, with 7 bases lying between them. Germline CDR1 is SGHRS and CDR2 is YFSETQ. This CDR3 is 13 amino acids long.

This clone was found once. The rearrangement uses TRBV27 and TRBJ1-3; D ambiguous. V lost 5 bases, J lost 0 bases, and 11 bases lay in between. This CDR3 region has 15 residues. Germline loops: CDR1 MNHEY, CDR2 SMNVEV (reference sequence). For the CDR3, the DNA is TGTGCCAGCAGTCCCTCTTTGGTCTCTGGAAACACCATATATTTT. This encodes CASSPSLVSGNTIYF.

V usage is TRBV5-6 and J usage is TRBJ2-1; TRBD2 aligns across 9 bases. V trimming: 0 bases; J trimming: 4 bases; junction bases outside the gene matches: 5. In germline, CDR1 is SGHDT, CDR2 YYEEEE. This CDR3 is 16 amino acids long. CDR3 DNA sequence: TGTGCCAGCAGCTTGGGGGGGACTAGCAGTTACAATGAGCAGTTCTTC. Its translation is CASSLGGTSSYNEQFF.

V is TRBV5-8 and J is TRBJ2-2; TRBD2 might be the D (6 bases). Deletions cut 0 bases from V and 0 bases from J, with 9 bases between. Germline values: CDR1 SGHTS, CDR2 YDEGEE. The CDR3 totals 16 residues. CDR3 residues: CASSLGWGANTGELFF. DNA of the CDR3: TGTGCCAGCAGCTTGGGTTGGGGGGCGAACACCGGGGAGCTGTTTTTT.

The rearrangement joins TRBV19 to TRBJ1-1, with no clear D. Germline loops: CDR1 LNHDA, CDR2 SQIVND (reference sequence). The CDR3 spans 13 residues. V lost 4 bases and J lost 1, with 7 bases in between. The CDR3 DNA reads TGTGCCAGTAGTACACAGAGGAACACTGAAGCTTTCTTT. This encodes CASSTQRNTEAFF.

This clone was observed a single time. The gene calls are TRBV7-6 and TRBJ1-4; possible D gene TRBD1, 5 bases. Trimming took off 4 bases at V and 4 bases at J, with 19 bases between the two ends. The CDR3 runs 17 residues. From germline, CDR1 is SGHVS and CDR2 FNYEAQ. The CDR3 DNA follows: TGTGCCAGCAGCTCATCCCGCTCAGGGAATTTTAATGAAAAACTGTTTTTT. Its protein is CASSSSRSGNFNEKLFF.

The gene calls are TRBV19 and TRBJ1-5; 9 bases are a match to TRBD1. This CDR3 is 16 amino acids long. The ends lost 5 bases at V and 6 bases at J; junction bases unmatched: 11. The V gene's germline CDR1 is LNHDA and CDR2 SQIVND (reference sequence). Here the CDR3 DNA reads TGTGCCAGTAGTTGGGGGGGACAGGGACAAAGTCAGCCCCAGCATTTT. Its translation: CASSWGGQGQSQPQHF.

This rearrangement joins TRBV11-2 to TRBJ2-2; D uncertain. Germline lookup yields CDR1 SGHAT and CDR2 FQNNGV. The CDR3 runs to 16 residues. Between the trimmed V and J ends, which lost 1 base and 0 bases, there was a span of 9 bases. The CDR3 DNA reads TGTGCCAGCAGCTTAGTTGAGGTAGCGAACACCGGGGAGCTGTTTTTT. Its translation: CASSLVEVANTGELFF.

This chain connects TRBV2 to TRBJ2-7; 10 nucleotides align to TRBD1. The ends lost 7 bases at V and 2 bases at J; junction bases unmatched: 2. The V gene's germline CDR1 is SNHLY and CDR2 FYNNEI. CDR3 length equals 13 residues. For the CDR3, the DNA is TGTGCCAGCATGGGGACAGGGGCCTACGAGCAGTACTTC. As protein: CASMGTGAYEQYF.

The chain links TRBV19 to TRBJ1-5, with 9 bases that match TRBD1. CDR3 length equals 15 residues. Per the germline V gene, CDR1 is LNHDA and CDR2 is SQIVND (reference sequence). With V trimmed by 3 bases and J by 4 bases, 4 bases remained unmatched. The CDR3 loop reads CASSILGTGNQPQHF. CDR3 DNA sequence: TGTGCCAGTAGTATTCTGGGGACAGGGAATCAGCCCCAGCATTTT. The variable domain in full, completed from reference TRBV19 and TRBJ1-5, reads DGGITQSPKYLFRKEGQNVTLSCEQNLNHDAMYWYRQDPGQGLRLIYYSQIVNDFQKGDIAEGYSVSREKKESFPLTVTSAQKNPTAFYLCASSILGTGNQPQHFGDGTRLSIL.

DNA of the CDR3: TGTGCCAGCAGCTCTGGCGCCAAAAACATTCAGTACTTC. This encodes CASSSGAKNIQYF. The J gene is TRBJ2-4, the V gene TRBV7-8; D is uncertain. The CDR3 is made up of 13 amino acids. Per the germline V gene, CDR1 is SGHVS and CDR2 is FQNEAQ. The V end lost 4 bases, the J end lost 1 base, and 5 bases lay between the germline ends.

CDR3 protein: CASSLRDSPYNEQFF. The DNA for the CDR3 is TGTGCCAGCAGTTTAAGGGACAGTCCCTACAATGAGCAGTTCTTC. The chain combines TRBV28 with TRBJ2-1; TRBD1 agrees at 7 bases. Germline V gene lookup returns CDR1 MDHEN and CDR2 SYDVKM. This CDR3 is 15 amino acids long. Trimming took 2 bases from V and 2 from J; bases not matched to a gene: 3.

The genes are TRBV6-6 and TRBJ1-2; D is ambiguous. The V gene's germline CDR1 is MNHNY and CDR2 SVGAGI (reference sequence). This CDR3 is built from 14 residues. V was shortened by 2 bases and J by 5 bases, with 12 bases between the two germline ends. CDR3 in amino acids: CASSYAGNFYGYTF. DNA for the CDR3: TGTGCCAGCAGTTACGCGGGAAACTTTTATGGCTACACCTTC.

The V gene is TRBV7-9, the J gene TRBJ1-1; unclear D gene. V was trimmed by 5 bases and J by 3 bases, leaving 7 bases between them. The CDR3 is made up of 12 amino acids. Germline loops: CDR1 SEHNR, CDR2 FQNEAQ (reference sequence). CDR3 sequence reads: CASSLTDTEAFF. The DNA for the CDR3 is TGTGCCAGCAGCCTAACGGACACTGAAGCTTTCTTT.

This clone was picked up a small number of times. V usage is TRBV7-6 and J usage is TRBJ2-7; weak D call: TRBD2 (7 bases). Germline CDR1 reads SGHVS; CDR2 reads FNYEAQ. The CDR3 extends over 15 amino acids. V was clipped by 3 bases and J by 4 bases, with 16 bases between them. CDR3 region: CASSFWRGGQYEQYF. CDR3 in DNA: TGTGCCAGCAGCTTTTGGAGGGGGGGCCAGTACGAGCAGTACTTC.

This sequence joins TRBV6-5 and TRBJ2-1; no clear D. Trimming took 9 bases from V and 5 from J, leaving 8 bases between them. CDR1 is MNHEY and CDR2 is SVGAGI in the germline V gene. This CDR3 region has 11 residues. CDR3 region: CASRGNNEQFF. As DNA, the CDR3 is TGTGCCAGTCGAGGAAACAATGAGCAGTTCTTC.